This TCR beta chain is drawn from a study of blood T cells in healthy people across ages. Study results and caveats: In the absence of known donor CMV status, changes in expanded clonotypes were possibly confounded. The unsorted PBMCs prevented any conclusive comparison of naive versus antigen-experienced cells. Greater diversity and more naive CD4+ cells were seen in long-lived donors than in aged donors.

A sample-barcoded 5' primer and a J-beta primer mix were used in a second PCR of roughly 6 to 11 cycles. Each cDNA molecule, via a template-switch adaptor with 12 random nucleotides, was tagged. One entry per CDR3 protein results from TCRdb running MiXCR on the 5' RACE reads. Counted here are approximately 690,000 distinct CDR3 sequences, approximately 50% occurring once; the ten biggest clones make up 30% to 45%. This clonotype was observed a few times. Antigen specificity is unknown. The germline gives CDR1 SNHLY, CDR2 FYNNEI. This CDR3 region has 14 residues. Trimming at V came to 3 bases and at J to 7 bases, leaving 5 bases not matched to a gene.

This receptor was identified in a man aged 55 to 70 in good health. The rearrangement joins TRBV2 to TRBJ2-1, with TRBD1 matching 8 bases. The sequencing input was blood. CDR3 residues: CASSDPTGENEQFF. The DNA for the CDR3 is TGTGCCAGCAGTGACCCGACAGGGGAGAATGAGCAGTTCTTC.